This T cell receptor (beta chain) was captured by sequencing in a study of T cells in Graves' hyperthyroidism and ophthalmopathy. RNA transcripts gave rise to amplified TCR beta CDR3 regions. TCR CDR3 underwent first-round RT-PCR with the HTBI primer set. TCRdb passed the multiplex PCR reads through MiXCR, listing each CDR3 protein once. The sample holds hundreds of thousands of distinct CDR3 sequences; under 60% are singletons and the top ten take 8.2%. Patients aged 18 to 65 had newly diagnosed hyperthyroidism that had lasted under 2 months. Reasons for excluding patients were uncontrolled infection, other autoimmune disease, pregnancy or lactation. The germline V gene encodes CDR1 SGHTA and CDR2 FQGTGA. This CDR3 region has 16 residues. The ends were cut back, 2 bases at V and 0 bases at J, with 10 bases in the middle. Findings and limits, study-wide: Ophthalmopathy could be told apart from stable hyperthyroidism with a 13 V-J model. Blood also held most thyroid clonotypes expanded beyond 0.001.

Notes on this clonotype: Its specificity is unknown.

The chain combines TRBV7-3 with TRBJ2-2, with no clear D. This receptor was taken from a woman aged 18-29 years with Graves' hyperthyroidism. Source material: peripheral blood or thyroid tissue (not recorded which). CDR3 region: CASSLYGQANTGELFF. The CDR3 DNA follows: TGTGCCAGCAGCTTATATGGGCAGGCGAACACCGGGGAGCTGTTTTTT.